The T cell receptor beta chain under discussion was sequenced for a study of vaccination effects on CD4 cells after COVID-19. Whole-study results and caveats: Researchers report that only 1 of 255 vaccine-induced clones in healthy vaccinees cross-reacted with common cold coronaviruses.

Trimming pared 2 bases from V and 2 bases from J, leaving 5 bases between. Germline assignment: CDR1 SGHNT and CDR2 YYREEE (reference sequence). The CDR3 is 12 residues long. This clone is classed as large. What it recognizes is unknown. ViraFEST used viral peptide pools to expand antigen-specific CD4+ T cells before sequencing. When around nine days of culture had elapsed, CD4+ T cells were isolated. Vaccinated recipients, who were negative for nucleocapsid antibodies, had no history of SARS-CoV-2 infection. Around 2 million PBMC were placed in each well, which was supplemented with 10 IU/ml IL-2 and around 9.4 ug/ml peptides. Generated by immunoSEQ multiplex PCR, the TCRdb table keeps only in-frame clones and is missing some. The sample carries approximately 24,000 clones, around 75% recorded once.

The sequencing here drew on CD4+ T cells from PBMCs cultured with HCoV-NL63 spike peptides, taken before COVID-19 vaccination. This sequence originates from a human donor who received a COVID-19 vaccine. The V call is TRBV5-4, the J call TRBJ2-7; D is ambiguous. The CDR3 spells CASSFLTYEQYF. The CDR3 DNA follows: TGTGCCAGCAGCTTCCTCACCTACGAGCAGTACTTC. The complete variable domain, with remaining parts taken from reference TRBV5-4 and TRBJ2-7, reads ETGVTQSPTHLIKTRGQQVTLRCSSQSGHNTVSWYQQALGQGPQFIFQYYREEENGRGNFPPRFSGLQFPNYSSELNVNALELDDSALYLCASSFLTYEQYFGPGTRLTVT.